This paragraph covers one T cell receptor (beta chain) sequence. The antigen is not known. Subsets obtained from CD4+ cells comprised CD45RA+ naive and CD45RA-negative memory cells. The data were produced by immunoSEQ multiplex PCR, yet TCRdb's version contains in-frame clones alone and is incomplete. Among over 2 million clones, around 90% were seen once, and the ten largest hold approximately 0.39%. This record belongs to a study of shared clonotypes between healthy human individuals. In the study overall: Per donor, CD8 memory used one plate, CD8 naive used two, CD4 memory used three and CD4 naive used three. The study's findings and limits: It was the non-shared clonotypes that had lower generation probabilities than clonotypes shared by all four donors. Approximately 5.1% was the fraction of naive CD4 clonotypes found shared across a handful of donors.

V gave up 4 bases and J gave up 5 bases, with 13 bases separating them. Germline V CDR1 and CDR2: SGHKS, YYEKEE (reference sequence). The CDR3 length is 14 residues. Sequencing used naive CD4+ T cells from PBMCs. As to subset: CD45RA+ positively selected. The V and J genes are TRBV5-5 and TRBJ1-5; D unclear. The TCR comes from a man aged 18 to 35 in good health. Some clones in this sample may be carry-over from other donors' samples. The chain's CDR3 is CASSMVDSYQPQHF. The CDR3 DNA reads as TGTGCCAGCAGCATGGTGGATTCTTATCAGCCCCAGCATTTT.